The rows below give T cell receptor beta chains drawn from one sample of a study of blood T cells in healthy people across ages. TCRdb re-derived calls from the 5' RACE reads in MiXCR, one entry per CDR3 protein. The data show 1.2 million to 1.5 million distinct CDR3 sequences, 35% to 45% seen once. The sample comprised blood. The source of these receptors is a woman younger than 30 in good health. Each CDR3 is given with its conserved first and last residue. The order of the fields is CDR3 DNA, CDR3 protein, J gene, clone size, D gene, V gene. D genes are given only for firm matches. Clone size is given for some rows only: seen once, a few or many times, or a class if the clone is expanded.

DNA: TGTGCCAGCAGCTGGACAGCCAACTACGAGCAGTACTTC
CDR3: CASSWTANYEQYF
J: TRBJ2-7
size: once
D: -
V: TRBV5-6

DNA: TGCGCCAGCAGCTTCGGACTAGCGGGAGGTTACTACAATGAGCAGTTCTTC
CDR3: CASSFGLAGGYYNEQFF
J: TRBJ2-1
size: -
D: TRBD2
V: TRBV4-1

DNA: TGCGCCAGCAGCTTGGGACAGGGCAATAGCAATCAGCCCCAGCATTTT
CDR3: CASSLGQGNSNQPQHF
J: TRBJ1-5
size: few
D: TRBD1
V: TRBV5-1

DNA: TGTGCCACCAGCAGAGATCGGGGGGCTTTGGGTTATGGCTACACCTTC
CDR3: CATSRDRGALGYGYTF
J: TRBJ1-2
size: few
D: -
V: TRBV15

DNA: TGTGCCAGCAGCCCCGCGGGGGGCCTTAACAATGAGCAGTACTTC
CDR3: CASSPAGGLNNEQYF
J: TRBJ2-7
size: -
D: TRBD2
V: TRBV7-3

DNA: TGCAGTGCTAGAGATGGGGGGACACCTCAGTACTTC
CDR3: CSARDGGTPQYF
J: TRBJ2-7
size: -
D: -
V: TRBV20-1

DNA: TGTGCCACCTCCGACAGGCTTAACACTGAAGCTTTCTTT
CDR3: CATSDRLNTEAFF
J: TRBJ1-1
size: -
D: -
V: TRBV15

DNA: TGTGCCAGCAGTGAGGTGCGAGACAGGGGGCGCGAGCAGTACTTC
CDR3: CASSEVRDRGREQYF
J: TRBJ2-7
size: -
D: TRBD1
V: TRBV6-1

DNA: TGCGCCAGCAATAGCGGAGAGACCCAGTACTTC
CDR3: CASNSGETQYF
J: TRBJ2-5
size: -
D: -
V: TRBV6-2/TRBV6-3

DNA: TGTGCCAGCAGTTATCGAGTCAGGGGCAAGGATGGCTACACCTTC
CDR3: CASSYRVRGKDGYTF
J: TRBJ1-2
size: many
D: -
V: TRBV6-5

DNA: TGTGCCAGCAGCTGGGGGACTAGCGGGATCGGAGATACGCAGTATTTT
CDR3: CASSWGTSGIGDTQYF
J: TRBJ2-3
size: few
D: TRBD2
V: TRBV7-2

DNA: TGCAGTGCTCAAGACAGACCTGAGCAGTTCTTC
CDR3: CSAQDRPEQFF
J: TRBJ2-1
size: few
D: -
V: TRBV20-1

DNA: TGTGCCAGCAGCCCACAGGGTAATGAAGGCAATGAGCAGTTCTTC
CDR3: CASSPQGNEGNEQFF
J: TRBJ2-1
size: few
D: -
V: TRBV11-3

DNA: TGTGCCAGCAGTTACTCAGAAGCCCTTGGGGAGACCCAGTACTTC
CDR3: CASSYSEALGETQYF
J: TRBJ2-5
size: -
D: -
V: TRBV6-6

DNA: TGTGCCAGCAGCCCCCCCAGGACGGGGCGAGAGACCCAGTACTTC
CDR3: CASSPPRTGRETQYF
J: TRBJ2-5
size: -
D: -
V: TRBV3-1

DNA: TGTGCCAGCAGCGACGCAGGGACTAGCATCGAGCAGTACTTC
CDR3: CASSDAGTSIEQYF
J: TRBJ2-7
size: -
D: TRBD2
V: TRBV3-1

DNA: TGTGCCAGCAGTCTCCCAGGGACAGGGCGCTACGAGCAGTACTTC
CDR3: CASSLPGTGRYEQYF
J: TRBJ2-7
size: -
D: TRBD1
V: TRBV28

DNA: TGTGCCAGCAGCCCCCCCCGGGAGGGATATAATTCACCCCTCCACTTT
CDR3: CASSPPREGYNSPLHF
J: TRBJ1-6
size: -
D: -
V: TRBV7-2

DNA: TGTGCCTGCAGCCGAACCGAGAGGGCGGGTGGCTACACCTTC
CDR3: CACSRTERAGGYTF
J: TRBJ1-2
size: -
D: -
V: TRBV12-3/TRBV12-4

DNA: TGTGCCACCTGGGGACAGCGCGAGCAGTACTTC
CDR3: CATWGQREQYF
J: TRBJ2-7
size: -
D: TRBD1
V: TRBV27

DNA: TGCGCCAGCAGCTTGGCAACCCCCGGGGACGAGCAGTACTTC
CDR3: CASSLATPGDEQYF
J: TRBJ2-7
size: -
D: -
V: TRBV5-1

DNA: TGCAGTGCTAGATGGTCTAGCGGGGGGGACAATGAGCAGTTCTTC
CDR3: CSARWSSGGDNEQFF
J: TRBJ2-1
size: -
D: TRBD2
V: TRBV20-1

DNA: TGTGCCAGCAGCGTAACAGGGACAGGGGCCTACAATGAGCAGTTCTTC
CDR3: CASSVTGTGAYNEQFF
J: TRBJ2-1
size: few
D: TRBD1
V: TRBV9

DNA: TGCGCCAGCAGCTTAGGACAGATTTTCACTCAAGTTAGCAATCAGCCCCAGCATTTT
CDR3: CASSLGQIFTQVSNQPQHF
J: TRBJ1-5
size: -
D: -
V: TRBV5-1

DNA: TGTGCCAGCAGTTACCGACAGGGGTCGATCACTGAAGCTTTCTTT
CDR3: CASSYRQGSITEAFF
J: TRBJ1-1
size: -
D: TRBD1
V: TRBV6-5

DNA: TGTGCTAGCAGCATTGGGACTAGCGGGTTCTACGAGCAGTACTTC
CDR3: CASSIGTSGFYEQYF
J: TRBJ2-7
size: -
D: TRBD2
V: TRBV7-9

DNA: TGCAGTGCCAAGACAGGGACAAGCACAGATACGCAGTATTTT
CDR3: CSAKTGTSTDTQYF
J: TRBJ2-3
size: -
D: TRBD1
V: TRBV20-1

DNA: TGTGCCAGCAGCTTGTACAGGGATCCCGGGGAGCTGTTTTTT
CDR3: CASSLYRDPGELFF
J: TRBJ2-2
size: -
D: -
V: TRBV5-5

DNA: TGTGCCAGCAGCACGGGCAAGCCCTTCTCTGGAAACACCATATATTTT
CDR3: CASSTGKPFSGNTIYF
J: TRBJ1-3
size: few
D: -
V: TRBV6-6

DNA: TGCAGTGCGCCAAGGGATCCCGGGACTAGCGGGCGGGAGCAGTACTTC
CDR3: CSAPRDPGTSGREQYF
J: TRBJ2-5
size: few
D: TRBD2
V: TRBV20-1

DNA: TGCGCCAGCAGCCAAGAGAGGGAAGAGACCCAGTACTTC
CDR3: CASSQEREETQYF
J: TRBJ2-5
size: -
D: -
V: TRBV4-1

DNA: TGTGCCAGCAGCGCGCAGGGGGATAATTCACCCCTCCACTTT
CDR3: CASSAQGDNSPLHF
J: TRBJ1-6
size: -
D: TRBD1
V: TRBV9

DNA: TGTGCCACTGGGGCGGGTTATAGCACAGATACGCAGTATTTT
CDR3: CATGAGYSTDTQYF
J: TRBJ2-3
size: few
D: -
V: TRBV25-1

DNA: TGTGCCAGCAGTCCCGGGGGAGGATGGGATACGCAGTATTTT
CDR3: CASSPGGGWDTQYF
J: TRBJ2-3
size: -
D: -
V: TRBV12-3/TRBV12-4

DNA: TGCGCCAGCAGCTTGCCTAGCGGGAGCCCCGATACGCAGTATTTT
CDR3: CASSLPSGSPDTQYF
J: TRBJ2-3
size: -
D: TRBD2
V: TRBV5-1

DNA: TGTGCTACCGGCAGAGAGGTGACAGGGGGAAAGTCACCCCTCCACTTT
CDR3: CATGREVTGGKSPLHF
J: TRBJ1-6
size: -
D: TRBD1
V: TRBV15

DNA: TGTGCCTGGAGTGCGGGACAGGGCCCATCGGCCTATGGCTACACCTTC
CDR3: CAWSAGQGPSAYGYTF
J: TRBJ1-2
size: -
D: TRBD1
V: TRBV30

DNA: TGTGCCAGCAGCTACACGGGGGTCGTTAGGACAGGGGAGCAGTTCTTC
CDR3: CASSYTGVVRTGEQFF
J: TRBJ2-1
size: -
D: TRBD1
V: TRBV7-9

DNA: TGTGCCAGCAGCCCGAGTAGCGGGAGTTTCCACGAGCAGTACTTC
CDR3: CASSPSSGSFHEQYF
J: TRBJ2-7
size: few
D: TRBD2
V: TRBV7-2

DNA: TGTGCCAGCAATAGCGGAGACTCCTACGAGCAGTACTTC
CDR3: CASNSGDSYEQYF
J: TRBJ2-7
size: -
D: -
V: TRBV2

DNA: TGCAGTGCCCAGCCCGACAGGAATTATAATTCACCCCTCCACTTT
CDR3: CSAQPDRNYNSPLHF
J: TRBJ1-6
size: -
D: -
V: TRBV20-1

DNA: TGTGCCAGCAGTGACTCCCGGACTAGCGGGAGGACAGCTACGCAGTATTTT
CDR3: CASSDSRTSGRTATQYF
J: TRBJ2-3
size: -
D: TRBD2
V: TRBV6-4